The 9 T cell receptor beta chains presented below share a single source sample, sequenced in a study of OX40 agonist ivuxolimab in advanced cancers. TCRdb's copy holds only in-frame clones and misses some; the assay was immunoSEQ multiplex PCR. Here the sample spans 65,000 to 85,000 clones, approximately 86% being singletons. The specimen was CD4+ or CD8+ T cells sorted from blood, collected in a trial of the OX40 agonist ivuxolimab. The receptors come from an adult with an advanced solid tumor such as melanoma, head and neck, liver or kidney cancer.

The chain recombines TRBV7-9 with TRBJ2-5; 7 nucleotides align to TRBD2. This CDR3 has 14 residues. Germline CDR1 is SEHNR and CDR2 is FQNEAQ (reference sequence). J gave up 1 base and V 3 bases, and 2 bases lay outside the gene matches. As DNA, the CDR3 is TGTGCCAGCAGCTTGCGGGGGTCCCAAGAGACCCAGTACTTC. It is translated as CASSLRGSQETQYF.

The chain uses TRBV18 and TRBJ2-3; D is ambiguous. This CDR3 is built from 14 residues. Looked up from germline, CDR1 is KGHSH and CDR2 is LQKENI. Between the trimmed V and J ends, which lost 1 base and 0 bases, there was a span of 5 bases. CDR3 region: CASSPLLSTDTQYF. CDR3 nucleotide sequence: TGTGCCAGCTCACCACTTCTGAGCACAGATACGCAGTATTTT. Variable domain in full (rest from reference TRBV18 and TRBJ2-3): NAGVMQNPRHLVRRRGQEARLRCSPMKGHSHVYWYRQLPEEGLKFMVYLQKENIIDESGMPKERFSAEFPKEGPSILRIQQVVRGDSAAYFCASSPLLSTDTQYFGPGTRLTVL.

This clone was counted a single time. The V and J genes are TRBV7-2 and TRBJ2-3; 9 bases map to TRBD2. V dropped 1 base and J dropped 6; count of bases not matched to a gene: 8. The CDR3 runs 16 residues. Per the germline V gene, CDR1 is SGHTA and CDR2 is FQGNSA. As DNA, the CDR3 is TGTGCCAGCAGCTTAGTTAGCGGGGGCCTCAGGGATACGCAGTATTTT. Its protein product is CASSLVSGGLRDTQYF.

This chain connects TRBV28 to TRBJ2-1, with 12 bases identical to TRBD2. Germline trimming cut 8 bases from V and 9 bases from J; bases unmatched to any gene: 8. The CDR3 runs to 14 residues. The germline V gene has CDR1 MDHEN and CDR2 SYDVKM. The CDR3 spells CASGSSGGAFEQFF. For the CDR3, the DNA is TGTGCCAGCGGGTCTAGCGGGGGGGCCTTTGAGCAGTTCTTC.

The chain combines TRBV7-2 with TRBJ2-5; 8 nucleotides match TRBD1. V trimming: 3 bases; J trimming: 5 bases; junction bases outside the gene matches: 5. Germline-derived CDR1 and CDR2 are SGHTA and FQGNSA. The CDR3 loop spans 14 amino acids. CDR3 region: CASSFTGGGETQYF. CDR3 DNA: TGTGCCAGCAGCTTTACAGGGGGTGGTGAGACCCAGTACTTC.

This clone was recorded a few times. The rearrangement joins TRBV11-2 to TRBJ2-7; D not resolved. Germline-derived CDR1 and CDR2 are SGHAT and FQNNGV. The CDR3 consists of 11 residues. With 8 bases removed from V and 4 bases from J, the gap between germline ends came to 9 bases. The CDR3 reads CASGQVYEQYV. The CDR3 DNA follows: TGTGCCAGCGGCCAAGTATACGAGCAGTACGTC.

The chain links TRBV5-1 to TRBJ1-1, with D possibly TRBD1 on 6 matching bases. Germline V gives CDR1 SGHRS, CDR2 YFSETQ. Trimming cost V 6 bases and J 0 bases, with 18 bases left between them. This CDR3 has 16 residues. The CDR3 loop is CASTKGEASMNTEAFF. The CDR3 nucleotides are TGCGCCAGCACCAAGGGGGAGGCTTCCATGAACACTGAAGCTTTCTTT.

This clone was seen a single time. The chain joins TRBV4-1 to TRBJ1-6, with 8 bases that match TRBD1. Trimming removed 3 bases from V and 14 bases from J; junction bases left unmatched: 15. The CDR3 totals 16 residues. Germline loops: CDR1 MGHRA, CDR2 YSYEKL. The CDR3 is CASSHGQGAFRVSLHF. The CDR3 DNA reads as TGCGCCAGCAGCCACGGCCAGGGGGCCTTTAGGGTTTCCCTCCACTTT.

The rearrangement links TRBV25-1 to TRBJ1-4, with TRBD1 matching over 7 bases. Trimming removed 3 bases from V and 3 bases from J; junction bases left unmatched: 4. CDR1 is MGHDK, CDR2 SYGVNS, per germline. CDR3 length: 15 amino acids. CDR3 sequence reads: CASSDTRGANEKLFF. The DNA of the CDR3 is TGTGCCAGCAGTGACACCAGGGGGGCTAATGAAAAACTGTTTTTT. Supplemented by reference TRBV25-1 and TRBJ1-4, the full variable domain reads EADIYQTPRYLVIGTGKKITLECSQTMGHDKMYWYQQDPGMELHLIHYSYGVNSTEKGDLSSESTVSRIRTEHFPLTLESARPSHTSQYLCASSDTRGANEKLFFGSGTQLSVL.